The rows below give T cell receptor beta chains drawn from one sample of a study of blood T cell repertoires in COVID-19. Only in-frame clones appear in the TCRdb table, and some are missing; sequencing was by immunoSEQ multiplex PCR. The sample lists about 160,000 clones, 80% to 90% occurring once. The source material was peripheral blood. These receptors all come from a man aged 18 to 35 with COVID-19, enrolled during active disease. CDR3s include the opening cysteine and the closing phenylalanine or tryptophan. The D gene is left open where the match is weak.

j_call d_call v_call cdr3_aa
TRBJ2-1 - TRBV5-8 CASRVGGVYNEQFF
TRBJ1-2 - TRBV30 CAWSKGLGDGYTF
TRBJ2-7 - TRBV14 CASNVQGPSYEQYF
TRBJ1-2 - TRBV10-3 CAIRDGSGYGYTF
TRBJ1-4 - TRBV7-9 CASSPGTNEKLFF
TRBJ2-5 TRBD2 TRBV29-1 CSVRRTSGTETQYF
TRBJ2-2 - TRBV6-2/TRBV6-3 CASSWVDSDTGELFF
TRBJ2-7 TRBD1 TRBV28 CASSSEGQGFRYEQYF
TRBJ2-7 - TRBV27 CASSHSGQTGSYEQYF
TRBJ1-1 TRBD1 TRBV7-6 CASSQPRGTGEMNTEAFF
TRBJ1-1 TRBD1 TRBV5-4 CASSPPTGTAFF
TRBJ2-1 - TRBV6-2/TRBV6-3 CASSYLGAHNEQFF
TRBJ2-7 TRBD2 TRBV9 CASSVSSGISEQYF
TRBJ1-1 TRBD1 TRBV15 CATSKDRGWYAEAFF
TRBJ2-2 TRBD2 TRBV3-1/TRBV3-2 CASSQWGLAGEGAGTGELFF
TRBJ2-1 - TRBV18 CASSTNSYNEQFF
TRBJ2-7 - TRBV6-5 CASSNPGLPSYEQYF
TRBJ1-2 TRBD1 TRBV5-5 CASSLAAGPGGKNYGYTF
TRBJ1-5 - TRBV7-9 CASSMSGVSNQPQHF
TRBJ2-1 - TRBV6-5 CASSYGTSYNEQFF
TRBJ2-3 TRBD2 TRBV30 CAWSGTRGQYF
TRBJ2-7 - TRBV21-1 CANPRDSLSLGSYEQYF
TRBJ1-2 - TRBV28 CASSLRGFGGYTF
TRBJ2-7 - TRBV2 CASSGGWGRSDEQYF